The rows below give T cell receptor beta chains drawn from one sample of a study of blood T cell repertoires in COVID-19. The table came from immunoSEQ multiplex PCR; TCRdb's copy has only in-frame clones and leaves some out. The table includes more than 200,000 clones, approximately 80% detected once. Sequenced: peripheral blood. Receptor source: a woman aged 40 to 49 who had recovered from COVID-19. CDR3s include the opening cysteine and the closing phenylalanine or tryptophan. Fields, in order: D gene, J gene, V gene, clone size, CDR3 protein, CDR3 DNA. The D gene is left open where the match is weak. The size entry is marked missing in some rows and otherwise reads once, few, many or a size class.

>.|TRBJ1-2|TRBV28|.
CASTQNYGYTF
TGTGCCAGCACGCAGAACTATGGCTACACCTTC
>.|TRBJ2-3|TRBV11-2|.
CASSLHRLSTDTQYF
TGTGCCAGCAGCCTTCACCGACTCAGCACAGATACGCAGTATTTT
>.|TRBJ1-5|TRBV15|.
CATSRDLTTAGGNQPQHF
TGTGCCACCAGCAGAGATTTGACGACAGCGGGCGGCAATCAGCCCCAGCATTTT
>.|TRBJ2-6|TRBV12-3/TRBV12-4|once
CASSPLRANVLTF
TGTGCCAGCAGTCCCCTACGGGCCAACGTCCTGACTTTC
>.|TRBJ1-2|TRBV3-1/TRBV3-2|few
CASSQDPAVYGYTF
TGTGCCAGCAGCCAAGATCCCGCAGTCTATGGCTACACCTTC
>.|TRBJ1-5|TRBV28|.
CASSWTDLNQPQHF
TGTGCCAGCAGTTGGACAGACCTTAATCAGCCCCAGCATTTT
>TRBD2|TRBJ2-7|TRBV4-3|.
CASSQGLADSYEQYF
TGCGCCAGCAGCCAAGGACTAGCGGACTCCTACGAGCAGTACTTC
>.|TRBJ1-5|TRBV11-3|.
CASSLEGGEISNQPQHF
TGTGCCAGCAGCTTAGAGGGGGGTGAGATCAGCAATCAGCCCCAGCATTTT
>TRBD1|TRBJ1-4|TRBV3-1/TRBV3-2|.
CASSQVPGQGNEKLFF
TGTGCCAGCAGCCAGGTCCCGGGACAGGGAAATGAAAAACTGTTTTTT
>TRBD1|TRBJ2-1|TRBV28|.
CAVRDRGYNEQFF
TGTGCCGTCCGGGACAGGGGGTACAATGAGCAGTTCTTC
>.|TRBJ1-2|TRBV6-6|.
CASSLDHSSGYTF
TGTGCCAGCAGCCTTGACCATAGCTCGGGCTACACCTTC
>TRBD1|TRBJ1-5|TRBV6-6|.
CASKDHLQGQPQHF
TGTGCCAGCAAAGATCACCTACAGGGGCAGCCCCAGCATTTT
>.|TRBJ1-1|TRBV7-2|.
CASTNRQGIITEAFF
TGTGCCAGCACCAACAGGCAGGGGATAATCACTGAAGCTTTCTTT
>TRBD1|TRBJ1-1|TRBV29-1|few
CSVGGGVGDTEAFF
TGCAGCGTAGGGGGCGGCGTGGGGGACACTGAAGCTTTCTTT
>.|TRBJ1-1|TRBV7-2|.
CASSLTANTEAFF
TGTGCCAGCAGCTTGACAGCGAACACTGAAGCTTTCTTT
>.|TRBJ2-6|TRBV27|.
CASSDYSSGANVLTF
TGTGCCAGCAGTGACTACAGCTCTGGGGCCAACGTCCTGACTTTC
>.|TRBJ1-2|TRBV9|.
CASSPEQPLFGYGYTF
TGTGCCAGCAGCCCAGAACAGCCATTATTTGGCTATGGCTACACCTTC
>TRBD1|TRBJ2-7|TRBV6-2/TRBV6-3|.
CASSPTGQGAYEQYF
TGTGCCAGCAGTCCAACGGGACAGGGGGCCTACGAGCAGTACTTC
>.|TRBJ1-1|TRBV6-5|.
CAHREVGTEAFF
TGTGCGCACAGGGAAGTAGGAACTGAAGCTTTCTTT
>.|TRBJ2-5|TRBV12-5|.
CASGLGAGRETQYF
TGTGCTAGTGGTTTGGGGGCGGGTAGGGAGACCCAGTACTTC
>.|TRBJ1-2|TRBV5-5|.
CASSRGQTLYGYTF
TGTGCCAGCAGTCGAGGGCAGACCCTCTATGGCTACACCTTC
>.|TRBJ1-1|TRBV5-1|once
CASSLSGGPMNTEAFF
TGCGCCAGCAGCTTGTCGGGAGGGCCCATGAACACTGAAGCTTTCTTT
>TRBD1|TRBJ1-4|TRBV19|.
CASSPSSITGETNEKLFF
TGTGCCAGTAGTCCTTCATCTATTACAGGGGAGACTAATGAAAAACTGTTTTTT
>TRBD1|TRBJ2-7|TRBV7-2|.
CASSSASGTADYEQYF
TGTGCCAGCAGCTCCGCCTCCGGGACAGCGGATTACGAGCAGTACTTC
>.|TRBJ2-1|TRBV7-6|.
CASSPFVNEQFF
TGTGCCAGCAGCCCTTTCGTTAATGAGCAGTTCTTC
>.|TRBJ2-2|TRBV12-3/TRBV12-4|.
CASSLKLAGELFF
TGTGCCAGCAGTTTAAAGTTAGCCGGGGAGCTGTTTTTT
>.|TRBJ1-6|TRBV15|few
CATSRGRDNSPLHF
TGTGCCACCAGCAGGGGGAGGGACAATTCACCCCTCCACTTT
>TRBD1|TRBJ2-6|TRBV5-1|once
CASSFGTAGANVLTF
TGCGCCAGCAGCTTCGGGACAGCGGGGGCCAACGTCCTGACTTTC
>.|TRBJ2-2|TRBV5-1|.
CASSSQGPGELFF
TGCGCCAGCAGCTCTCAGGGGCCCGGGGAGCTGTTTTTT
>.|TRBJ1-1|TRBV4-3|many
CASSQDHMYSQGTEAFF
TGCGCCAGCAGCCAAGATCATATGTACTCCCAGGGCACTGAAGCTTTCTTT
>TRBD1|TRBJ1-2|TRBV28|few
CASSLSFGTGGGNYGYTF
TGTGCCAGCAGTTTATCGTTTGGGACAGGGGGCGGGAACTATGGCTACACCTTC
>.|TRBJ1-2|TRBV6-5|.
CASGTGGGYTF
TGTGCCAGCGGGACTGGAGGGGGCTACACCTTC
>TRBD1|TRBJ2-5|TRBV5-1|.
CASSWDREETQYF
TGCGCCAGCAGCTGGGACAGGGAAGAGACCCAGTACTTC
>TRBD1|TRBJ2-1|TRBV11-2|.
CASSQDRGSYNEQFF
TGTGCCAGCAGTCAGGACAGGGGGAGCTACAATGAGCAGTTCTTC
>.|TRBJ2-7|TRBV19|once
CASSRDIVSSYEQYF
TGTGCCAGTAGTAGAGACATCGTGAGCTCCTACGAGCAGTACTTC
>TRBD2|TRBJ2-7|TRBV27|.
CASSRTSGVYEQYF
TGTGCCAGCAGTCGGACTAGCGGAGTTTACGAGCAGTACTTC
>TRBD1|TRBJ1-4|TRBV9|.
CASSAGTDEKLFF
TGTGCCAGCAGCGCCGGGACAGATGAAAAACTGTTTTTT
>.|TRBJ1-4|TRBV12-3/TRBV12-4|.
CASSFGPEKLFF
TGTGCCAGCAGTTTCGGTCCTGAAAAACTGTTTTTT
>.|TRBJ1-5|TRBV19|few
CASNRYNQPQHF
TGTGCCAGTAACAGGTACAATCAGCCCCAGCATTTT
>TRBD2|TRBJ2-1|TRBV6-2/TRBV6-3|.
CASSYDQRGGGNEQFF
TGTGCCAGCAGTTACGACCAGCGGGGGGGCGGGAATGAGCAGTTCTTC
>.|TRBJ1-1|TRBV7-2|.
CASSFRGADTEAFF
TGTGCCAGCAGCTTCCGGGGGGCGGACACTGAAGCTTTCTTT
>TRBD1|TRBJ1-2|TRBV5-5|few
CASSSSFGQGSYGYTF
TGTGCCAGCAGCTCGTCGTTTGGACAGGGGTCCTATGGCTACACCTTC
>TRBD2|TRBJ2-7|TRBV5-5|.
CASSFKPGLAYEQYF
TGTGCCAGCAGCTTCAAGCCGGGACTAGCCTACGAGCAGTACTTC
>TRBD2|TRBJ2-4|TRBV7-6|once
CASSLAEGRGGIQYF
TGTGCCAGCAGCTTAGCGGAGGGGCGCGGGGGCATTCAGTACTTC
>.|TRBJ1-2|TRBV6-5|.
CASSYSSTRGDGYTF
TGTGCCAGCAGTTACTCGAGCACCAGGGGAGACGGCTACACCTTC
>TRBD2|TRBJ2-1|TRBV20-1|.
CSASSEASGGNEQFF
TGCAGTGCTAGTAGTGAGGCTAGCGGTGGAAATGAGCAGTTCTTC
>.|TRBJ1-3|TRBV9|.
CASSVGDTRGISGNTIYF
TGTGCCAGCAGCGTAGGGGATACCAGGGGCATCTCTGGAAACACCATATATTTT
>TRBD1|TRBJ1-5|TRBV28|few
CASSFLRVGQGRRPQHF
TGTGCCAGCAGTTTTCTTCGTGTGGGACAGGGGCGTCGGCCCCAGCATTTT
>.|TRBJ2-2|TRBV9|.
CASQQGNTGELFF
TGTGCCAGTCAGCAGGGAAACACCGGGGAGCTGTTTTTT
>TRBD1|TRBJ1-1|TRBV6-1|few
CASTLRQGRDTEAFF
TGTGCCAGCACCCTTCGACAGGGAAGAGACACTGAAGCTTTCTTT
>.|TRBJ1-1|TRBV5-6|.
CASSLGGRDKAFF
TGTGCCAGCAGCTTGGGAGGCCGGGATAAAGCTTTCTTT
>.|TRBJ1-2|TRBV7-9|few
CASSLEAGAAGYTF
TGTGCCAGCAGCTTAGAGGCGGGGGCGGCTGGCTACACCTTC
>TRBD2|TRBJ2-7|TRBV2|few
CASGEGLAGVNEQYF
TGTGCCAGCGGAGAAGGACTAGCGGGGGTCAACGAGCAGTACTTC
>TRBD1|TRBJ2-3|TRBV6-5|.
CASSPDRIVPDTQYF
TGTGCCAGCAGTCCGGACAGGATAGTACCAGATACGCAGTATTTT
>.|TRBJ2-7|TRBV5-6|.
CASSFYSSYEQYF
TGTGCCAGCAGCTTCTACAGCTCCTACGAGCAGTACTTC